This entry is about one TCR beta chain. Its antigen is not known. V was pared by 6 bases and J by 3 bases, with 18 bases between. The CDR3 is made up of 14 amino acids. CDR1 DFQATT and CDR2 SNEGSKA come from the germline V gene (reference sequence). The data were obtained in a study of vaccination and CD4 T cells after COVID-19. The Oncomine TCR Beta short-read assay was what sequenced the DNA obtained from cultured CD4+ T cells. Via MiXCR, TCRdb re-called the PCR reads, giving one row per CDR3 protein. This sample has some 14,000 distinct CDR3 sequences, with about two fifths found just once. Findings of the study overall: Detection of a median roughly 84% of reactive clones in convalescent patients was confined to the period after vaccination.

The treatment: roughly nine-day PBMC culture with coronavirus spike peptide pools or control peptides (ViraFEST assay). The sequence was obtained from a human donor who had recovered from COVID-19. The J gene is TRBJ2-7, the V gene TRBV20-1, with D possibly being TRBD2 (6 bases). Sequences were obtained from CD4+ T cells from blood, cultured in vitro. The CDR3 DNA is TGCAGTGCCTTTGGAGGGATCGGGGGCTACGAGCAGTACTTC. Protein product: CSAFGGIGGYEQYF.